This TCR beta chain came from a study of neurological immune-mediated disorders. Study-level points and caveats: Across subjects, expanded clones had no CDR3 amino acid sequences in common, pointing to private repertoires in all groups.

The authors produced cDNA by 5'RACE using 10-nucleotide random UMIs. In each sequencing run, over 180 million TCR-beta sequences were generated from 15-18 subjects. TCRdb re-called the 5' RACE reads with MiXCR, one entry per CDR3 protein. Of tens of thousands of distinct CDR3 sequences listed, under 15% are singletons. This clonotype was observed at least ten times. Its target is unknown. Germline is not matched at one junction end, which may reflect a read error. Time point denoted: longitudinal time-point 2. This CDR3 is 13 amino acids long. Germline CDR1 and CDR2: LNHNV and YYDKDF (reference sequence).

Sequenced material: PBMCs. This receptor was obtained from a female donor with HTLV-1-associated myelopathy (HAM/TSP). J is TRBJ2-2 and V is TRBV15; no firm D call. CDR3 protein: CATSREYTGELFF. DNA of the CDR3: TGTGCTACCAGCAGAGAATACACCGGGGAGCTGTTTTTT.